This section outlines one T cell receptor beta chain sequence together with its context. The data originate from a study of blood T cell repertoires in COVID-19. The V and J ends lost 4 bases and 0 bases, in that order; junction bases with no gene match: 5. CDR3 size: 14 residues. CDR1 and CDR2 (germline): GTSNPN, SVGIG (reference sequence). Original processing methods: Amplifying reference gene primers gave estimates of nucleated cell counts. The method was immunoSEQ multiplex PCR; TCRdb's version includes in-frame clones alone and lacks a portion of them. That table is the source of V, J and clone size, and D and trimming were worked out from the DNA. The sample holds 280,000 or so clones, approximately 83% seen once.

This rearrangement joins TRBV30 to TRBJ1-2; 7 positions match TRBD1. The sample was peripheral blood. The clonotype comes from a woman aged 25 to 39 who had recovered from COVID-19. The CDR3 sequence is CAWMRDRANYGYTF. The DNA for the CDR3 is TGTGCCTGGATGCGGGACAGAGCTAACTATGGCTACACCTTC.